One sample yielded the 18 T cell receptor beta chains listed below, sequenced in a study of T cells in Graves' hyperthyroidism and ophthalmopathy. TCR beta CDR3 region amplification was performed from RNA transcripts. Initially, a first-round RT-PCR of the TCR CDR3 employed the HTBI primer set. TCRdb recomputed calls from the multiplex PCR reads with MiXCR, one row per CDR3 protein. The repertoire includes hundreds of thousands of distinct CDR3 sequences, 13% to 15% of them detected once, and around 14% sits in the top ten. The specimen sequenced was blood. All receptors come from a woman between 35 and 50 years old with Graves' hyperthyroidism.

In this sample, this clonotype turned up many times. The chain couples TRBV5-1 to TRBJ1-4; a possible D gene is TRBD1 (5 bases). Germline V gene sequence: CDR1 SGHRS, CDR2 YFSETQ. CDR3 length: 15 residues. The V end was cut by 4 bases, the J end by 2 bases, with 12 bases between. In DNA form, the CDR3 reads TGCGCCAGCAGCAAGACAGATATGACTAATGAAAAACTGTTTTTT. Encoded protein: CASSKTDMTNEKLFF.

This clonotype was picked up many times. The V and J genes are TRBV7-9 and TRBJ1-1, with D possibly matching TRBD1 (6 bases). Germline V lookup: CDR1 SEHNR, CDR2 FQNEAQ (reference sequence). The V end lost 5 bases, the J end lost 13 bases, and 17 bases lay between the germline ends. This CDR3 contains 12 residues. The CDR3 is CASSQLQGTGFF. CDR3 coding DNA: TGTGCCAGCAGCCAACTACAGGGTACTGGTTTCTTT.

This clonotype was seen ten or more times. The genes are TRBV18 and TRBJ1-4, with 7 nucleotides matching TRBD1. V dropped 9 bases and J dropped 3; count of bases not matched to a gene: 4. The CDR3 is 13 residues long. Germline V gene lookup returns CDR1 KGHSH and CDR2 LQKENI. CDR3 DNA sequence: TGTGCCAGTACCCAGGGGGCTAATGAAAAACTGTTTTTT. It specifies CASTQGANEKLFF.

This clonotype was picked up many times. The chain has TRBV2 and TRBJ2-7, with 7 nucleotides matching TRBD2. This CDR3 has 12 residues. Germline lookup yields CDR1 SNHLY and CDR2 FYNNEI. The V gene end was trimmed by 11 bases and the J gene end by 3 bases; junction bases not matched to a gene: 7. The CDR3 region has the DNA TGTGCCTCGGGGGGACTGAGCTACGAGCAGTACTTC. It translates to CASGGLSYEQYF.

Comment on this clonotype: A much bigger clone sits one base away, suggesting this may be a read error. This chain joins TRBV10-3 and TRBJ1-2; D is perhaps TRBD1 (5 bases). With 3 bases removed from V and 3 bases from J, the gap between germline ends came to 8 bases. Germline V gives CDR1 ENHRY, CDR2 SYGVKD. The CDR3 totals 13 residues. DNA of the CDR3: TGTGCCATCAGTGAACAGGCCGACTATGGCTACACCTTC. This translates into CAISEQADYGYTF.

This clonotype was recorded many times. This chain links TRBV5-1 with TRBJ2-7, with D unclear. The CDR3 runs to 14 residues. Germline CDR1 and CDR2: SGHRS and YFSETQ. V dropped 2 bases and J dropped 2 bases, with 11 bases sitting between them. CDR3: CASSFEADPYEQYF. As DNA, the CDR3 is TGCGCCAGCAGCTTTGAGGCAGACCCCTACGAGCAGTACTTC.

This chain joins TRBV30 and TRBJ2-5; D unresolved. Germline loops: CDR1 GTSNPN, CDR2 SVGIG (reference sequence). The CDR3 is 13 residues long. V dropped 3 bases and J dropped 5 bases, with 13 bases sitting between them. CDR3 protein: CAWSRRALETQYF. CDR3 nucleotides: TGTGCCTGGAGCCGTCGGGCCTTGGAGACCCAGTACTTC.

This clonotype has only a few counts. The V and J genes are TRBV10-3 and TRBJ2-7, with 7 bases lining up with TRBD2. Per the germline V gene, CDR1 is ENHRY and CDR2 is SYGVKD. Unmatched junction bases numbered 5, after V lost 4 bases and J lost 2 bases. The CDR3 runs 14 residues. The CDR3 here is CAISARGGAYEQYF. In nucleotides, the CDR3 is TGTGCCATCAGTGCCCGCGGGGGAGCCTACGAGCAGTACTTC.

CDR3 coding DNA: TGTGCCAGCAGCCAAGAGGGGGCGGGAGTGTGGGAGACCCAGTACTTC. Its translation: CASSQEGAGVWETQYF. This rearrangement joins TRBV4-2 to TRBJ2-5; the D gene is possibly TRBD2 (7 bases). This CDR3 has 16 amino acids. Germline CDR1 reads LGHNA; CDR2 reads YNFKEQ. V was shortened by 0 bases and J by 5 bases, with 16 bases between the two germline ends.

J is TRBJ1-1 and V is TRBV4-1; D not certain. Germline assignment: CDR1 MGHRA and CDR2 YSYEKL. V was shortened by 2 bases and J by 1 base, with 14 bases between the two germline ends. The CDR3 has 16 residues. CDR3 region: CASSQSILGGNTEAFF. For the CDR3, the DNA is TGCGCCAGCAGCCAATCTATCTTGGGAGGGAACACTGAAGCTTTCTTT.

There are a few counts of this clonotype. The chain carries TRBV29-1 and TRBJ2-7; D is ambiguous. Looked up from germline, CDR1 is SQVTM and CDR2 is ANQGSEA. The CDR3 spans 12 residues. The germline V and J ends were trimmed by 5 bases and 4 bases, with 12 bases remaining between them. DNA for the CDR3: TGCAGCGTTCTGGGGTTTCGGTACGAGCAGTACTTC. It specifies CSVLGFRYEQYF.

This clonotype appeared many times. The rearrangement links TRBV11-2 to TRBJ2-1; TRBD1 matches at 7 bases. The V gene end was trimmed by 5 bases and the J gene end by 0 bases; junction bases not matched to a gene: 7. The germline V gene has CDR1 SGHAT and CDR2 FQNNGV. The CDR3 length is 16 residues. For the CDR3, the DNA is TGTGCCAGCAGCATACAGGACAGGAGCTCCTACAATGAGCAGTTCTTC. Protein product: CASSIQDRSSYNEQFF.

This clonotype was counted a few times. This may come from a read error, since a much larger clone is one base off. Without the conserved terminal phenylalanine or tryptophan, this CDR3 likely stems from a read error. The chain has TRBV27 and TRBJ2-7, with 11 bases aligning to TRBD2. This CDR3 region has 15 residues. V lost 6 bases and J lost 4; bases outside the gene matches: 8. The germline CDR1 and CDR2 sequences are MNHEY and SMNVEV (reference sequence). The CDR3 sequence is CASSLRTSGPYEQYL. In DNA, the CDR3 is TGTGCCAGCAGCTTGAGGACTAGCGGGCCATACGAGCAGTACCTC.

This clonotype was observed many times. The chain carries TRBV12-3 or TRBV12-4 and TRBJ2-2; D assignment may be TRBD1 or TRBD2 (5 bases each). V was shortened by 3 bases and J by 8 bases, with 16 bases between the two germline ends. The CDR3 extends over 15 amino acids. The chain's CDR3 is CASSFRDGFSGELFF. CDR3 in DNA: TGTGCCAGCAGTTTCCGGGACGGATTCTCGGGGGAGCTGTTTTTT.

Many counts were recorded for this clonotype. The V and J genes are TRBV6-6 and TRBJ2-1; 12 bases match TRBD2. The germline CDR1 and CDR2 sequences are MNHNY and SVGAGI (reference sequence). Unmatched junction bases numbered 3, after V lost 2 bases and J lost 4 bases. This CDR3 is 16 amino acids long. The CDR3 nucleotides are TGTGCCAGCAGTTACCAGGGACTAGCGGGTTACAATGAGCAGTTCTTC. Its protein is CASSYQGLAGYNEQFF.

V gene TRBV27 combines with J gene TRBJ2-5, with D possibly matching TRBD1 (6 bases). The CDR3 is 12 residues long. The germline CDR1 and CDR2 sequences are MNHEY and SMNVEV (reference sequence). V dropped 4 bases and J dropped 13 bases, with 16 bases sitting between them. CDR3 loop: CASSSNGQSRYF. CDR3 nucleotide sequence: TGTGCCAGCAGTTCCAACGGACAGTCTCGGTACTTC.

This clonotype was recorded at least ten times. V is TRBV28 and J is TRBJ1-2; the match to TRBD1 covers 12 bases. CDR1 and CDR2 (germline): MDHEN, SYDVKM. This CDR3 is 17 amino acids long. Trimming took 5 bases from V and 7 from J; bases not matched to a gene: 14. CDR3 nucleotides: TGTGCCAGCAGTATAACCGGGACAGGGGGCGTTATGGGTGGCTACACCTTC. Its protein product is CASSITGTGGVMGGYTF.

This clonotype was picked up many times. V gene TRBV27 combines with J gene TRBJ2-3; TRBD2 is a possible D gene (6 bases). This CDR3 spans 15 amino acids. V lost 4 bases, J lost 1 base, and 12 bases lay in between. From germline, CDR1 is MNHEY and CDR2 SMNVEV (reference sequence). The CDR3 region is CASSSDWEGTDTQYF. The DNA for the CDR3 is TGTGCCAGCAGTTCAGACTGGGAGGGCACAGATACGCAGTATTTT.